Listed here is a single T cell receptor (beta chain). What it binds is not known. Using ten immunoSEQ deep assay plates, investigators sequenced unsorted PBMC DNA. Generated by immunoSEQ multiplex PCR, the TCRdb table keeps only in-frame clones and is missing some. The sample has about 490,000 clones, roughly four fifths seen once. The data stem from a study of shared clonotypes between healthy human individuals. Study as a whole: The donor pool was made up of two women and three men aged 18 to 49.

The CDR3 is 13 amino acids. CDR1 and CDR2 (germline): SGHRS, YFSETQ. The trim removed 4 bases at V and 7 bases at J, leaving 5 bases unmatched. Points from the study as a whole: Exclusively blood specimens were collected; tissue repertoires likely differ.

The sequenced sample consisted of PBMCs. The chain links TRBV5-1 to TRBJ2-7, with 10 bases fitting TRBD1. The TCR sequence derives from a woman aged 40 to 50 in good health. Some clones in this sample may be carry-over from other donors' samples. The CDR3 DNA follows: TGCGCCAGCAGCCGGGACAGGGGTAATGAGCAGTACTTC. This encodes CASSRDRGNEQYF.